This T cell receptor (beta chain) was identified during a study of siplizumab effects on memory and regulatory T cells. General study results and limits: Poor capture below about 10^-5 frequency left most alloreactive clones unmapped to unstimulated subsets. Naive T cells seemed more diverse than memory cells; they also seemed major alloresponse contributors. Where siplizumab was present, mappable alloreactive CD4+ clones averaged approximately 66% Treg-derived, compared with more than 25% in controls.

Remarks on this clone: Its matching antigen is unknown.

Libraries were prepared by immunoSEQ multiplex PCR; TCRdb keeps only in-frame clonotypes and omits some of them. The table shows more than 60,000 clones, with 93% occurring only once. Germline assignment: CDR1 MNHNY and CDR2 SVGAGI (reference sequence). The V gene lost 8 bases and the J gene lost 1 base, with 18 bases spanning the gap. There are 16 residues in the CDR3. The receptor comes from a human donor in good health. The specimen sequenced was CD8+ T cells sorted from blood. The chain employs TRBV6-6 and TRBJ1-3; perhaps TRBD1 as D (5 bases). The CDR3 spells CASSPPTGDSGNTIYF. The CDR3 region has the DNA TGTGCCAGCTCACCCCCAACAGGTGATTCTGGAAACACCATATATTTT.